Listed below are T cell receptor beta chains from one sample, sequenced in a study of blood T cell repertoires in COVID-19. The assay was immunoSEQ multiplex PCR, and TCRdb's table has in-frame clones only and misses some. The table records tens of thousands of clones, around nine tenths of them present only once. The sample taken for sequencing was peripheral blood. The source of these receptors is a human donor in a cohort sampled during active COVID-19. Each CDR3 is given without its conserved first and last residue. The order of the fields is V gene, J gene, D gene, CDR3 protein. A D gene is named only where the DNA matches it firmly.

TRBV7-2	TRBJ2-3	-	ASTPGLASTDTQY
TRBV18	TRBJ2-5	TRBD1	ASSRDRDGQETQY
TRBV29-1	TRBJ2-5	-	SVGGGQETQY
TRBV27	TRBJ1-3	-	ASSLNRALSGNTIY
TRBV9	TRBJ1-2	TRBD1	ASSDGTVYGYT
TRBV28	TRBJ1-2	-	ASRLDRFIGYT
TRBV18	TRBJ1-5	-	ASSPEGTKNQPQH
TRBV21-1	TRBJ2-7	-	ASSKLGRSYEQY
TRBV24-1	TRBJ2-3	-	ATSDSHQRTDTQY
TRBV6-2/TRBV6-3	TRBJ2-7	-	ASSSLSYLTDEQY
TRBV7-2	TRBJ2-2	-	ASSEQQGLATGELF
TRBV19	TRBJ2-5	TRBD1	ASKGQDQETQY
TRBV2	TRBJ1-5	-	ASSVSRGNQPQH
TRBV7-2	TRBJ2-7	TRBD2	ASSQVASGSYEQY
TRBV10-3	TRBJ1-1	TRBD1	AISEGQGLNTEAF
TRBV4-2	TRBJ2-2	-	ASSQDPSRNTGELF
TRBV27	TRBJ2-2	TRBD2	ASRGFGGTGELF
TRBV19	TRBJ1-1	-	ASSIDSSGATEAF
TRBV5-4	TRBJ2-5	TRBD2	ASSPGLAGGRGAETQY
TRBV5-1	TRBJ2-1	TRBD1	ASSLLGQGVIYNEQF
TRBV18	TRBJ2-2	TRBD2	ASSPLVGGETGELF
TRBV6-5	TRBJ2-7	TRBD2	ASRAAGGYGEQY
TRBV7-9	TRBJ1-2	TRBD1	ASSPNRGGGYT
TRBV7-2	TRBJ2-7	TRBD1	ASSLGDRVREQY
TRBV7-2	TRBJ2-5	TRBD2	ASSLGVAGGPQETQY
TRBV5-4	TRBJ2-1	TRBD1	ASSLGAGTGAYNEQF
TRBV6-4	TRBJ2-2	TRBD2	ASSLLAGGGTGELF
TRBV7-9	TRBJ2-1	TRBD2	ASSLLGTSPYNEQF
TRBV7-9	TRBJ2-3	TRBD2	ASSYGLASTDTQY
TRBV6-5	TRBJ1-3	-	ASSTGSGNTIY
TRBV5-4	TRBJ2-5	-	ASSLQGGRKTQY
TRBV4-1	TRBJ1-5	-	ASSPWQGDNQPQH